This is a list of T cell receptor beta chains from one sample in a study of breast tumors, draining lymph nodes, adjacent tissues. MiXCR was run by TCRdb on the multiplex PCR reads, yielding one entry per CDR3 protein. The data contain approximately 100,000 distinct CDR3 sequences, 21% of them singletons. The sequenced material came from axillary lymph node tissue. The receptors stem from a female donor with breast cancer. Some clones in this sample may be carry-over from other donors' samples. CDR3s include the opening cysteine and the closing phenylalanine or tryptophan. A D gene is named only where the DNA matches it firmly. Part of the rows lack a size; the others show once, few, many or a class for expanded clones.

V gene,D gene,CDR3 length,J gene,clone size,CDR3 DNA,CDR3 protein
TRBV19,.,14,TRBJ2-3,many,TGTGCCAGTAGTATGGACAGCTACACAGATACGCAGTATTTT,CASSMDSYTDTQYF
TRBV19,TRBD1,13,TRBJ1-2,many,TGTGCCAGTAGTACCAGGACAGGGAATGGCTACACCTTC,CASSTRTGNGYTF
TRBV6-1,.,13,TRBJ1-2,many,TGTGCCAGCAGAGAAACGGACTTCTATGGCTACACCTTC,CASRETDFYGYTF
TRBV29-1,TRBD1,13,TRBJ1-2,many,TGCAGCGTCTCCCTGGGACAGGGGATCGGCTACACCTTC,CSVSLGQGIGYTF
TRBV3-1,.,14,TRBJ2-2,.,TGTGCCAGCAGCCCACCACTAAACACCGGGGAGCTGTTTTTT,CASSPPLNTGELFF
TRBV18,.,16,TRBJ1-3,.,TGTGCCAGCTCACCACAGACTGGGGGTACTGGAAACACCATATATTTT,CASSPQTGGTGNTIYF
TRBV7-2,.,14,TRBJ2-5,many,TGTGCCAGCAGCTTGCCAGGCAGGCCAGAGACCCAGTACTTC,CASSLPGRPETQYF
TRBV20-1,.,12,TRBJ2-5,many,TGCAGTGCCGTAGTTGTGAGGGAGACCCAGTACTTC,CSAVVVRETQYF
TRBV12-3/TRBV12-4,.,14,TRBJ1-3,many,TGTGCCAGCAGCACAGGGATCCCTGGAAACACCATATATTTT,CASSTGIPGNTIYF
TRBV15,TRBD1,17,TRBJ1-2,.,TGTGCCACCAGCAGAGTTGAAAGAGGACAGGGGGACTATGGCTACACCTTC,CATSRVERGQGDYGYTF
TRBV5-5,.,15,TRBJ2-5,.,TGCGCCAGCAGCTCCCTCGGGGGAGTCCAAGAGACCCAGCACTTC,CASSSLGGVQETQHF
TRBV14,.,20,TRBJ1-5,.,TGTGCCAGCAGCCAAGAGGAAGAGCCGGGGCGACAGGTACGCAATCAGCCCCAGCATTTT,CASSQEEEPGRQVRNQPQHF
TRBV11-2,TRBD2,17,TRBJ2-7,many,TGTGCCAGCAGCTTAGGGCTAGCGGGAGCTCTCCAGAGCGAGCAGTACTTC,CASSLGLAGALQSEQYF
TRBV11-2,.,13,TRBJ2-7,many,TGTGCCAGCAGCTTAGGCAGGGCCTACGAGCAGTACTTC,CASSLGRAYEQYF
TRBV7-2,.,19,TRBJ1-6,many,TGTGCCAGCAGCTTAACGGGCCCCTCGGGCAGCACCTATAATTCACCCCTCCACTTT,CASSLTGPSGSTYNSPLHF
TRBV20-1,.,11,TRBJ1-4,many,TGCAGTGCTAACGGGGTCGGAAAACTGTTTTTT,CSANGVGKLFF
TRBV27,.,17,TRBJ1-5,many,TGTGCCAGCAAGGAAGGGCGGACTTCAAGTGGTAATCAGCCCCAGCATTTT,CASKEGRTSSGNQPQHF
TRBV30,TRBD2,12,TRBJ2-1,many,TGTGCCTGGAGTATAGCGGGGGGCCCTCAGTTCTTC,CAWSIAGGPQFF
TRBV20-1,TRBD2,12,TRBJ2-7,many,TGCAGTGCGGAGGGACTATACTACGAGCAGTACTTC,CSAEGLYYEQYF
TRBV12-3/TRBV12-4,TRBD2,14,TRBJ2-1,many,TGTGCCAGCAGCCGGACTAGCGGGAGCAATGAGCAGTTCTTC,CASSRTSGSNEQFF
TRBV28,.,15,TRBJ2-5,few,TGTGCCAGCAGTCCCCCTGGTGGACAGCAAGAGACCCAGTACTTC,CASSPPGGQQETQYF
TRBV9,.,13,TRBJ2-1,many,TGTGCCAGCAGCGTAGACAGGAACAATGAGCAGTTCTTC,CASSVDRNNEQFF
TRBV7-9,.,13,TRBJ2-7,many,TGTGCCAGCAGCTCGACAGTAACCTACGAGCAGTACTTC,CASSSTVTYEQYF
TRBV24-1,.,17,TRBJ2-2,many,TGTGCCACCAGTGATTTCTACAGGTCCTCGAACACCGGGGAGCTGTTTTTT,CATSDFYRSSNTGELFF
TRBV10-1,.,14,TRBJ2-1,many,TGCGCCAGCAGTGAGTCGACGGCTTCGAGCGAGCAGTTCTTC,CASSESTASSEQFF
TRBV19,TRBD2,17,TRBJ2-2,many,TGTGCCAGTAGCGCGGGACTAGCGGGGGTTGGGACCGGGGAGCTGTTTTTT,CASSAGLAGVGTGELFF
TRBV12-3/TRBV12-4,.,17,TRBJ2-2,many,TGTGCCAGCAGTTTCCCTCCGGGACCTCCGAACACCGGGGAGCTGTTTTTT,CASSFPPGPPNTGELFF
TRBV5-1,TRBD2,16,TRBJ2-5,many,TGCGCCAGCAGCTTCAACTTAGCGGGGGGGAAGGAGACCCAGTACTTC,CASSFNLAGGKETQYF
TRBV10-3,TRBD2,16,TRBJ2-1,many,TGTGCCATCAGCCAAAGAAAAAGGGAGGGATACAATGAGCAGTTCTTC,CAISQRKREGYNEQFF
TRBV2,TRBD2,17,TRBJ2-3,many,TGTGCCAGCAGTGCTGGGGGACTAGCGACTAGCACAGATACGCAGTATTTT,CASSAGGLATSTDTQYF
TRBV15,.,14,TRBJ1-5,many,TGTGCCACCAGACCAGGACAGACGGTACAGCCCCAGCATTTT,CATRPGQTVQPQHF
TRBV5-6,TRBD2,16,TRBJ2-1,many,TGTGCCAGCAGCTTGCTCGGTACGGGGGGGGCCAATGAGCAGTTCTTC,CASSLLGTGGANEQFF
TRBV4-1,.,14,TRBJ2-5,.,TGCGCCAGCAGTCCCCAGGGCCTACAAGAGACCCAGTACTTC,CASSPQGLQETQYF
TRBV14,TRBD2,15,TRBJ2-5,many,TGTGCCAGCAGCCCCACACTAGCGGGGGGACGCCCCCAGTACTTC,CASSPTLAGGRPQYF
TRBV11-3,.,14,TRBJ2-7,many,TGTGCCAGCAGCTTGGGGGCGGGAGTGAACGAGCAGTACTTC,CASSLGAGVNEQYF
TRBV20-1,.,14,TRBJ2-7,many,TGCAGTGCTAGAGATGAGCGGCCGACCGGGGAGCAGTACTTC,CSARDERPTGEQYF
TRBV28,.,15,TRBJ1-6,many,TGTGCCAGCATTCCTGGAGGGACGTGGCATTCACCCCTCCACTTT,CASIPGGTWHSPLHF
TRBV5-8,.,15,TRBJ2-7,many,TGTGCCAGCAGCGATAGACAGGCCCGCAGGTACGAGCAGTACTTC,CASSDRQARRYEQYF
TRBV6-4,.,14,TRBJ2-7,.,TGTGCCAGCAGGGCCGGGGGACAACCCTACGAGCAGTACTTC,CASRAGGQPYEQYF
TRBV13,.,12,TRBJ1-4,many,TGTGCCAGCGGCCGGGGTAATGAAAAACTGTTTTTT,CASGRGNEKLFF
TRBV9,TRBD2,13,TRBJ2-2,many,TGTGCCAGCAGCGGACTAGCGTCCGGGGAGCTGTTTTTT,CASSGLASGELFF
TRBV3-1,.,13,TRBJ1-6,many,TGTGCCAGCAGCCGAATGGCCGGGTCACCCCTCCACTTT,CASSRMAGSPLHF
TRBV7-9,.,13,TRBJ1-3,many,TGTGCCAGCAGCTTAAATGAGGGGTACACCATATATTTT,CASSLNEGYTIYF
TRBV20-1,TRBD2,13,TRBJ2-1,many,TGCAGTGCTAGCGGGGGGGTGCTCGATGAGCAGTTCTTC,CSASGGVLDEQFF
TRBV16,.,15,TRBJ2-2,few,TGTGCCAGCAGCCAATCTATTCAGAACACCGGGGAGCTGTTTTTT,CASSQSIQNTGELFF
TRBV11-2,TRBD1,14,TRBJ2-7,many,TGTGCCAGCAGCTCACCGGGACAGGGATACGAGCAGTACTTC,CASSSPGQGYEQYF
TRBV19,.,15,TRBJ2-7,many,TGTGCCAGTAGTATAGCCGAGGCTAGCTCGTACGAGCAGTACTTC,CASSIAEASSYEQYF